What follows are 22 T cell receptor beta chains derived from one specimen sequenced in a study of cytomegalovirus exposure and HLA in healthy donors. The study ran its PCR with 60 Vbeta and 13 Jbeta primers. The protocol was immunoSEQ multiplex PCR, while the TCRdb copy is restricted to in-frame clones and leaves out a portion. The table has under 150,000 clones, around 10% seen once; the top ten hold over 2.5%. The sequenced sample consisted of PBMCs. These receptors were obtained from a man aged 25 to 40 in good health and CMV-seronegative.

This clone was seen a few times. The chain uses TRBV27 and TRBJ2-7, with 10 bases matching TRBD1. Germline V gene sequence: CDR1 MNHEY, CDR2 SMNVEV (reference sequence). Germline trimming cut 5 bases from V and 5 bases from J; bases unmatched to any gene: 3. The CDR3 length is 13 residues. The CDR3 DNA reads TGTGCCAGCAGTAAGGGACAGGGGAACGAGCAGTACTTC. Translating gives CASSKGQGNEQYF.

In this sample, this clone turned up a few times. CDR3 bases: TGTGCCAGCAGTGCCCCGTCTGGTTTTACAGACCCTAGCAATCAGCCCCAGCATTTT. This sequence encodes CASSAPSGFTDPSNQPQHF. The rearrangement uses TRBV6-1 and TRBJ1-5; no firm D call. CDR1 is MNHNS and CDR2 is SASEGT in the germline V gene. The CDR3 runs 19 residues. V gave up 4 bases and J gave up 0 bases, with 22 bases separating them.

The V gene is TRBV9, the J gene TRBJ2-7, with D hard to call. There are 13 residues in the CDR3. Germline V gives CDR1 SGDLS, CDR2 YYNGEE. V was pared by 1 base and J by 3 bases, with 8 bases between. In nucleotides, the CDR3 is TGTGCCAGCAGCGTAAACTCCAACTACGAGCAGTACTTC. This encodes CASSVNSNYEQYF.

The chain has TRBV28 and TRBJ2-1; TRBD2 matches 11 bases. J gave up 6 bases and V 6 bases, and 7 bases lay outside the gene matches. The CDR3 contains 15 residues. Germline values: CDR1 MDHEN, CDR2 SYDVKM. DNA of the CDR3: TGTGCCAGCAGCACCGGGACTAGCGGAACCAATGAGCAGTTCTTC. Residues: CASSTGTSGTNEQFF. The variable domain in full, completed from reference TRBV28 and TRBJ2-1, reads DVKVTQSSRYLVKRTGEKVFLECVQDMDHENMFWYRQDPGLGLRLIYFSYDVKMKEKGDIPEGYSVSREKKERFSLILESASTNQTSMYLCASSTGTSGTNEQFFGPGTRLTVL.

Only a few counts were recorded for this clone. This chain uses TRBV30 with TRBJ2-1; TRBD2 matches 9 bases. Germline CDR1 GTSNPN, CDR2 SVGIG (reference sequence). The CDR3 spans 16 residues. Losses at the gene ends were 5 bases for V and 4 bases for J; bases not matched to a gene: 12. The chain's CDR3 is CAWAQAGLASYNEQFF. CDR3 DNA: TGTGCCTGGGCTCAGGCGGGACTAGCCTCTTACAATGAGCAGTTCTTC.

This chain uses TRBV6-1 with TRBJ2-7; TRBD2 aligns across 13 bases. CDR3 length: 15 residues. Looked up from germline, CDR1 is MNHNS and CDR2 is SASEGT. Trimming at V came to 2 bases and at J to 5 bases, leaving 3 bases not matched to a gene. The CDR3 nucleotides read TGTGCCAGCAGTGAATTTGGGACTAGCGGGAACGAGCAGTACTTC. Its protein product is CASSEFGTSGNEQYF.

V gene TRBV7-8 combines with J gene TRBJ2-1; a weak D match, TRBD2 (6 bases). CDR3 length: 16 residues. Trimming left V 1 base short and J 4 bases short, with 14 bases between. From germline, CDR1 is SGHVS and CDR2 FQNEAQ. CDR3 sequence: CASSLGFGGKYNEQFF. CDR3 bases: TGTGCCAGCAGCTTAGGGTTTGGCGGGAAGTACAATGAGCAGTTCTTC.

The V gene is TRBV5-1, the J gene TRBJ1-1; D might be TRBD1 (5 bases). The CDR3 consists of 16 residues. Trimming took off 0 bases at V and 1 base at J, with 13 bases between the two ends. From germline, CDR1 is SGHRS and CDR2 YFSETQ. This CDR3 reads CASSLEGQRPNTEAFF. In DNA form, the CDR3 reads TGCGCCAGCAGCTTGGAGGGGCAACGGCCGAACACTGAAGCTTTCTTT. Using reference TRBV5-1 and TRBJ1-1 for the parts outside the CDR3, the full variable domain is KAGVTQTPRYLIKTRGQQVTLSCSPISGHRSVSWYQQTPGQGLQFLFEYFSETQRNKGNFPGRFSGRQFSNSRSEMNVSTLELGDSALYLCASSLEGQRPNTEAFFGQGTRLTVV.

This clone was observed a handful of times. CDR3 sequence: CASRSLLTPYEQYF. In nucleotides, the CDR3 is TGTGCCAGTAGGTCGCTACTAACTCCCTACGAGCAGTACTTC. The rearrangement uses TRBV19 and TRBJ2-7; D not certain. V was cut by 6 bases and J by 2 bases, with 14 bases left in between. Germline V gene lookup returns CDR1 LNHDA and CDR2 SQIVND (reference sequence). The CDR3 has 14 residues.

The CDR3 region is CASSQDLAGGTDTQYF. The CDR3 DNA is TGTGCCAGCAGCCAAGATCTAGCGGGAGGCACAGATACGCAGTATTTT. The rearrangement uses TRBV4-2 and TRBJ2-3; TRBD2 matches 10 bases. The CDR3 totals 16 residues. The germline gives CDR1 LGHNA, CDR2 YNFKEQ. The trim removed 0 bases at V and 1 base at J, leaving 1 base unmatched.

V usage is TRBV19 and J usage is TRBJ1-4; 9 bases agree with TRBD1. The V gene's germline CDR1 is LNHDA and CDR2 SQIVND (reference sequence). J gave up 7 bases and V 1 base, and 7 bases lay outside the gene matches. CDR3 length: 16 amino acids. CDR3 sequence (DNA): TGTGCCAGTAGTATAGTTACAGGGGGCTTTGGTGAAAAACTGTTTTTT. As protein: CASSIVTGGFGEKLFF. The variable domain in full, completed from reference TRBV19 and TRBJ1-4, reads DGGITQSPKYLFRKEGQNVTLSCEQNLNHDAMYWYRQDPGQGLRLIYYSQIVNDFQKGDIAEGYSVSREKKESFPLTVTSAQKNPTAFYLCASSIVTGGFGEKLFFGSGTQLSVL.

This chain links TRBV2 with TRBJ2-7, with TRBD2 matching 7 bases. This CDR3 has 15 amino acids. V shed 3 bases, J shed 1 base, and the junction held 6 bases outside the gene matches. Germline V gene data show CDR1 as SNHLY and CDR2 as FYNNEI. The CDR3 DNA reads as TGTGCCAGCAGTGATGGGGGGGACTTTTCCTACGAGCAGTACTTC. It encodes CASSDGGDFSYEQYF.

This rearrangement joins TRBV28 to TRBJ2-7; tentative D call: TRBD2 (6 bases). V was cut by 6 bases and J by 2 bases, with 14 bases left in between. The CDR3 has 14 amino acids. Per the germline V gene, CDR1 is MDHEN and CDR2 is SYDVKM. CDR3 sequence (DNA): TGTGCCAGCAGCGCTGAGGGACTCACCTACGAGCAGTACTTC. Translated, it gives CASSAEGLTYEQYF.

The V and J genes are TRBV5-1 and TRBJ1-3, with 7 positions matching TRBD1. This CDR3 spans 17 amino acids. The germline V gene has CDR1 SGHRS and CDR2 YFSETQ. Trimming took 3 bases from V and 1 from J; bases not matched to a gene: 10. The CDR3 nucleotides are TGCGCCAGCAGCTCCTTTACAGGGGTCGGGTCTGGAAACACCATATATTTT. Protein: CASSSFTGVGSGNTIYF.

This chain connects TRBV6-4 to TRBJ1-5; TRBD1 is a possible D gene (6 bases). CDR1 MRHNA and CDR2 SNTAGT come from the germline V gene. The CDR3 runs 14 residues. Trimming stripped 0 bases from V and 5 bases from J, with 8 bases between. The CDR3 protein is CASSDSDRYQPQHF. CDR3 sequence (DNA): TGTGCCAGCAGTGACTCGGACAGATATCAGCCCCAGCATTTT.

This clone was counted a few times. The chain employs TRBV6-5 and TRBJ1-5; unclear D gene. V dropped 1 base and J dropped 8 bases, with 9 bases sitting between them. Germline V gene sequence: CDR1 MNHEY, CDR2 SVGAGI. This CDR3 spans 13 amino acids. DNA for the CDR3: TGTGCCAGCAGTTACTATTTAGGAGAGCCCCAGCATTTT. This gives the protein CASSYYLGEPQHF.

This sequence joins TRBV7-9 and TRBJ1-1; 12 bases line up with TRBD1. Per germline, CDR1 SEHNR and CDR2 FQNEAQ (reference sequence). Losses at the gene ends were 7 bases for V and 8 bases for J; bases not matched to a gene: 11. The CDR3 is 15 residues long. CDR3 residues: CASMPGTGGAAEAFF. The CDR3 nucleotides are TGTGCCAGCATGCCAGGGACAGGGGGCGCAGCGGAAGCTTTCTTT.

About this clone itself: Here the CDR3 omits its conserved ending phenylalanine or tryptophan, so a read error is the likely source. This chain connects TRBV30 to TRBJ1-1; D is undetermined. Germline values: CDR1 GTSNPN, CDR2 SVGIG (reference sequence). The V end was cut by 4 bases, the J end by 5 bases, with 11 bases between. The CDR3 consists of 12 residues. The CDR3 protein is CAWMTRRTEAFL. The DNA of the CDR3 is TGTGCCTGGATGACGAGGAGAACTGAAGCTTTCTTG.

This clone was detected only a few times. This chain uses TRBV7-8 with TRBJ2-5; no firm D call. V was pared by 1 base and J by 5 bases, with 5 bases between. CDR1 and CDR2 from the germline V gene are SGHVS and FQNEAQ. The CDR3 extends over 12 amino acids. The CDR3: CASSLVGETQYF. For the CDR3, the DNA is TGTGCCAGCAGCTTAGTCGGGGAGACCCAGTACTTC.

This sequence joins TRBV4-3 and TRBJ2-7, with 11 positions matching TRBD1. V was clipped by 4 bases and J by 0 bases; unmatched bases: 2. Germline-derived CDR1 and CDR2 are LGHNA and YSLEER. This CDR3 is 15 amino acids long. The CDR3 spells CASSRGQGASYEQYF. Written as DNA, the CDR3 is TGCGCCAGCAGCCGTGGACAGGGGGCCTCCTACGAGCAGTACTTC.

The chain is built from TRBV4-1 and TRBJ1-5; possibly TRBD1 for D (6 bases). The V gene lost 1 base and the J gene lost 5 bases, with 21 bases spanning the gap. This CDR3 is built from 18 residues. The V gene's germline CDR1 is MGHRA and CDR2 YSYEKL. CDR3 in DNA: TGCGCCAGCAGCCAAGTCAGGGCAGGGTGGACAGCCGATCAGCCCCAGCATTTT. Its protein is CASSQVRAGWTADQPQHF.

A word on this clone: This specimen includes other DNA sequences encoding the same CDR3. The rearrangement links TRBV29-1 to TRBJ2-5; D may be TRBD1 (6 bases). V was shortened by 6 bases and J by 1 base, with 15 bases between the two germline ends. The CDR3 has 14 residues. Per germline, CDR1 SQVTM and CDR2 ANQGSEA. The CDR3 DNA is TGCAGCGTATCCCCTGGACAGAGCCAAGAGACCCAGTACTTC. Protein product: CSVSPGQSQETQYF.